Listed below are T cell receptor beta chains from one sample, sequenced in a study of OX40 agonist ivuxolimab in advanced cancers. The assay was immunoSEQ multiplex PCR, and TCRdb's table has in-frame clones only and misses some. The sample records roughly 66,000 clones, 75% to 85% being singletons. This specimen was CD4+ or CD8+ T cells sorted from blood, taken in a trial of the OX40 agonist ivuxolimab. These receptors were taken from an adult with an advanced solid tumor such as melanoma, head and neck, liver or kidney cancer. The CDR3 runs from the conserved cysteine through the conserved F or W. D genes are given only for firm matches. Size is stated for part of the rows, as once, few or many counts, or as a class when the clone is expanded.

CDR3: CAWSVGRAYEQYF; DNA: TGTGCCTGGAGTGTGGGCAGAGCCTACGAGCAGTACTTC; J: TRBJ2-7; V: TRBV30; D: NA; size: NA
CDR3: CASSPTPGSSNTEAFF; DNA: TGTGCCAGCAGCCCTACCCCTGGCTCCTCGAACACTGAAGCTTTCTTT; J: TRBJ1-1; V: TRBV9; D: NA; size: NA
CDR3: CASSIVSGTGYEQYF; DNA: TGTGCCAGTAGTATAGTTTCCGGGACAGGGTACGAGCAGTACTTC; J: TRBJ2-7; V: TRBV19; D: TRBD1; size: NA
CDR3: CASSFRGQGSSPLHF; DNA: TGTGCCAGCAGCTTCCGGGGACAGGGAAGTTCACCCCTCCACTTT; J: TRBJ1-6; V: TRBV7-2; D: TRBD1; size: few
CDR3: CASTARYEGANYGYTF; DNA: TGTGCCAGCACCGCCCGGTACGAGGGGGCTAACTATGGCTACACCTTC; J: TRBJ1-2; V: TRBV7-9; D: NA; size: few
CDR3: CASSPDRNSGNTIYF; DNA: TGTGCCAGCAGCCCAGACAGGAACTCTGGAAACACCATATATTTT; J: TRBJ1-3; V: TRBV5-5; D: NA; size: few
CDR3: CASVEQRKRDTYGYTF; DNA: TGTGCCAGTGTCGAACAGAGAAAGCGAGATACCTATGGCTACACCTTC; J: TRBJ1-2; V: TRBV19; D: NA; size: NA
CDR3: CASSPSPGLGSSYEQYF; DNA: TGTGCCAGCAGCCCCTCTCCGGGACTGGGGAGCTCCTACGAGCAGTACTTC; J: TRBJ2-7; V: TRBV5-8; D: NA; size: NA
CDR3: CASRIGTGGNNEQFF; DNA: TGTGCCAGCAGAATTGGGACAGGGGGCAACAATGAGCAGTTCTTC; J: TRBJ2-1; V: TRBV6-6; D: TRBD1; size: NA
CDR3: CASSLMGGLDTQYF; DNA: TGTGCCAGCAGCTTAATGGGGGGTCTGGATACGCAGTATTTT; J: TRBJ2-3; V: TRBV7-3; D: NA; size: NA
CDR3: CAWSGTGFSGYTF; DNA: TGTGCCTGGAGCGGGACAGGTTTTTCTGGCTACACCTTC; J: TRBJ1-2; V: TRBV30; D: TRBD1; size: NA
CDR3: CASSPRIPYYGYTF; DNA: TGTGCCAGCAGCCCCCGAATCCCGTACTATGGCTACACCTTC; J: TRBJ1-2; V: TRBV7-2; D: NA; size: NA
CDR3: CASSVRNKNTEAFF; DNA: TGTGCCAGCAGCGTCAGAAATAAGAACACTGAAGCTTTCTTT; J: TRBJ1-1; V: TRBV9; D: NA; size: NA
CDR3: CASSLPGRPDTQYF; DNA: TGTGCCAGCAGCTTACCGGGAAGACCAGATACGCAGTATTTT; J: TRBJ2-3; V: TRBV11-3; D: NA; size: NA
CDR3: CASSLDPGEGNTIYF; DNA: TGCGCCAGCAGCTTGGATCCAGGGGAGGGAAACACCATATATTTT; J: TRBJ1-3; V: TRBV5-1; D: NA; size: NA
CDR3: CASSLNGGRDTQYF; DNA: TGTGCCAGCAGCTTAAACGGGGGGCGGGATACGCAGTATTTT; J: TRBJ2-3; V: TRBV7-3; D: NA; size: NA
CDR3: CASSLGQGLDGYTF; DNA: TGCGCCAGCAGCTTGGGGCAGGGCCTCGATGGCTACACCTTC; J: TRBJ1-2; V: TRBV5-1; D: NA; size: NA
CDR3: CASNLQGTYNEQFF; DNA: TGTGCCAGCAATCTACAGGGGACCTACAATGAGCAGTTCTTC; J: TRBJ2-1; V: TRBV2; D: TRBD1; size: NA
CDR3: CAWSKAPRRAFF; DNA: TGTGCCTGGTCTAAGGCTCCCCGGCGGGCTTTCTTT; J: TRBJ1-1; V: TRBV30; D: NA; size: NA
CDR3: CASRVQQGNYGYTF; DNA: TGTGCCAGCAGAGTACAACAGGGAAACTATGGCTACACCTTC; J: TRBJ1-2; V: TRBV6-5; D: NA; size: NA
CDR3: CASSLGGSGLVEQYF; DNA: TGTGCCAGCAGCTTGGGGGGGTCAGGGTTGGTCGAGCAGTACTTC; J: TRBJ2-7; V: TRBV5-8; D: NA; size: NA
CDR3: CASSFRGADYGYTF; DNA: TGCGCCAGCAGCTTCCGGGGGGCGGACTATGGCTACACCTTC; J: TRBJ1-2; V: TRBV5-1; D: NA; size: NA
CDR3: CASSLGGALIAEAFF; DNA: TGTGCCAGCAGCTTAGGGGGGGCGCTTATTGCTGAAGCTTTCTTT; J: TRBJ1-1; V: TRBV5-8; D: NA; size: NA
CDR3: CASSSGGGTDTQYF; DNA: TGTGCCAGCAGCTCAGGTGGCGGCACAGATACGCAGTATTTT; J: TRBJ2-3; V: TRBV11-3; D: NA; size: NA